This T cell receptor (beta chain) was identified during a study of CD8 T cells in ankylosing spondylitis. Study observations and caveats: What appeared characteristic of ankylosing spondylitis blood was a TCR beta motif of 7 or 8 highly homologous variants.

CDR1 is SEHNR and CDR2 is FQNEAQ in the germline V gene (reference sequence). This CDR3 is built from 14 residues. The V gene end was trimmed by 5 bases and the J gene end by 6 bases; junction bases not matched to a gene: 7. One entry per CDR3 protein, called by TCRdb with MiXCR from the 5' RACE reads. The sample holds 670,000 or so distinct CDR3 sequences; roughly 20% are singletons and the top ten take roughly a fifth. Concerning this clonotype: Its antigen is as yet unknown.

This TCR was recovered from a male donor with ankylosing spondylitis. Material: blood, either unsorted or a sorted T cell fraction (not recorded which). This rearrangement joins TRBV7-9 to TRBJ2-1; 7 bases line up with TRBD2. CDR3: CASSHPLASNEQFF. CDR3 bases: TGTGCCAGCAGCCATCCACTAGCGTCCAATGAGCAGTTCTTC.